Below are 9 T cell receptor beta chains sequenced from a single sample in a study of cytomegalovirus exposure and HLA in healthy donors. The method was immunoSEQ multiplex PCR; TCRdb's version includes in-frame clones alone and lacks a portion of them. The sample yields 150,000 to 200,000 clones, 85% seen once. Specimen: PBMCs. These receptors were collected from a man in his late teens or twenties in good health and CMV-seropositive.

This chain links TRBV28 with TRBJ2-3, with D possibly matching TRBD2 (7 bases). The CDR3 runs to 15 residues. The V gene's germline CDR1 is MDHEN and CDR2 SYDVKM. Trimming pared 4 bases from V and 3 bases from J, leaving 14 bases between. The CDR3 here is CASSWEGELTDTQYF. CDR3 in DNA: TGTGCCAGCAGTTGGGAGGGGGAGTTGACAGATACGCAGTATTTT.

The sample holds one count of this clone. The CDR3 DNA is TGTGCCAGCAGCGAAAGGACAGGGAGGCTCAAGGGCTACACCTTC. It is translated as CASSERTGRLKGYTF. The chain carries TRBV5-6 and TRBJ1-2, with 8 bases that match TRBD1. Germline V gene sequence: CDR1 SGHDT, CDR2 YYEEEE. The ends lost 4 bases at V and 8 bases at J; junction bases unmatched: 13. The CDR3 is 15 amino acids.

The V gene is TRBV15, the J gene TRBJ2-3; D remains ambiguous. Trimming took 5 bases from V and 4 from J, leaving 16 bases between them. This CDR3 has 15 amino acids. Germline assignment: CDR1 LNHNV and CDR2 YYDKDF (reference sequence). Here the CDR3 reads CATSPYKRGSDTQYF. CDR3 sequence (DNA): TGTGCCACCAGCCCTTACAAACGAGGATCAGATACGCAGTATTTT.

The chain combines TRBV30 with TRBJ2-7, with TRBD1 identical over 10 bases. This CDR3 is built from 15 residues. The V gene end was trimmed by 2 bases and the J gene end by 6 bases; junction bases not matched to a gene: 10. Per the germline V gene, CDR1 is GTSNPN and CDR2 is SVGIG (reference sequence). The CDR3 DNA reads TGTGCCTGGAGTATTTCCCCCGGGACAGGGGTCGAGCAGTACTTC. Protein: CAWSISPGTGVEQYF. The full variable domain, its missing parts supplied by reference TRBV30 and TRBJ2-7, is SQTIHQWPATLVQPVGSPLSLECTVEGTSNPNLYWYRQAAGRGLQLLFYSVGIGQISSEVPQNLSASRPQDRQFILSSKKLLLSDSGFYLCAWSISPGTGVEQYFGPGTRLTVT.

The chain is built from TRBV30 and TRBJ2-3; D not certain. CDR1 and CDR2 from the germline V gene are GTSNPN and SVGIG (reference sequence). The CDR3 covers 15 residues. The germline V and J ends were trimmed by 4 bases and 6 bases, with 20 bases remaining between them. This CDR3 reads CAWTLLGSPGDTQYF. The DNA for the CDR3 is TGTGCCTGGACCCTCCTAGGTTCTCCCGGGGATACGCAGTATTTT.

The chain has TRBV5-4 and TRBJ1-2, with a weak D call TRBD1 (5 bases). Trimming left V 3 bases short and J 8 bases short, with 20 bases between. The germline gives CDR1 SGHNT, CDR2 YYREEE (reference sequence). The CDR3 is 15 residues long. The CDR3 DNA is TGTGCCAGCAGCTGGACGCTGGGACCCCGGGAGGGCTACACCTTC. Amino acid sequence: CASSWTLGPREGYTF. Using reference TRBV5-4 and TRBJ1-2 for the parts outside the CDR3, the full variable domain is ETGVTQSPTHLIKTRGQQVTLRCSSQSGHNTVSWYQQALGQGPQFIFQYYREEENGRGNFPPRFSGLQFPNYSSELNVNALELDDSALYLCASSWTLGPREGYTFGSGTRLTVV.

This clone was detected once. The V gene is TRBV6-5, the J gene TRBJ2-2; D is perhaps TRBD2 (5 bases). The CDR3 is 13 amino acids. V was clipped by 6 bases and J by 1 base, with 6 bases between them. Germline CDR1 reads MNHEY; CDR2 reads SVGAGI. The CDR3, as DNA: TGTGCCAGCAGCCGGGGGAACACCGGGGAGCTGTTTTTT. Translated, it gives CASSRGNTGELFF.

The DNA of the CDR3 is TGTGCCAGCAGTTACTCGTTAAACTACGAGCAGTACTTC. This sequence encodes CASSYSLNYEQYF. The chain has TRBV6-5 and TRBJ2-7; D gene unclear. CDR3 length: 13 amino acids. Trimming removed 0 bases at V and 3 bases at J, with 6 bases between. CDR1 is MNHEY and CDR2 is SVGAGI in the germline V gene.

The V call is TRBV6-1, the J call TRBJ2-1, with TRBD2 identical over 10 bases. CDR3 length equals 15 residues. Unmatched junction bases numbered 14, after V lost 10 bases and J lost 8 bases. Germline V gene lookup returns CDR1 MNHNS and CDR2 SASEGT. CDR3: CATGFLAGVQDEQFF. In DNA, the CDR3 is TGTGCCACCGGTTTCCTAGCGGGGGTCCAGGATGAGCAGTTCTTC.